Below, 20 T cell receptor beta chains from the same sample are listed, as sequenced in a study of T cell changes during pregnancy in multiple sclerosis (dated by TCRdb to about 2019). Libraries were constructed by the immunoSEQ multiplex PCR assay. Held by TCRdb, this immuneACCESS table contains in-frame sequences only and omits some clones. Under half of the omission traces to an unresolved V gene where checked; the cause of the rest is unknown. The sample yields about 57,000 clones; approximately 90% were counted once. The ten largest account for roughly 3.5% of the sample. The input for sequencing was peripheral blood, taken after pregnancy. Every receptor here comes from a female donor in good health, enrolled as a control in a pregnancy study.

This clone was recorded only once. The chain couples TRBV7-9 to TRBJ2-2; D is ambiguous. V was cut by 5 bases and J by 7 bases, with 8 bases left in between. This CDR3 region has 12 residues. The germline V gene encodes CDR1 SEHNR and CDR2 FQNEAQ (reference sequence). The CDR3 region is CASSPQLGELFF. The CDR3 coding sequence is TGTGCCAGCAGCCCACAGCTCGGGGAGCTGTTTTTT.

The chain employs TRBV9 and TRBJ2-7, with TRBD1 identical over 8 bases. Germline-derived CDR1 and CDR2 are SGDLS and YYNGEE. There are 19 residues in the CDR3. Unmatched junction bases numbered 14, after V lost 0 bases and J lost 0 bases. The CDR3 DNA reads as TGTGCCAGCAGCGTAGAGCCAAGTTACGGGACAGGCCTCTCCTACGAGCAGTACTTC. Translation: CASSVEPSYGTGLSYEQYF.

V is TRBV11-2 and J is TRBJ2-5; 10 nucleotides line up with TRBD1. The CDR3 covers 17 residues. V lost 4 bases to trimming and J lost 1 base; unmatched junction nucleotides: 9. Germline V gene sequence: CDR1 SGHAT, CDR2 FQNNGV. The CDR3 is CASSWGARDRGQETQYF. The CDR3 DNA reads TGTGCCAGCAGCTGGGGGGCCCGGGACAGGGGCCAAGAGACCCAGTACTTC.

The chain joins TRBV5-1 to TRBJ2-3, with D possibly TRBD1 on 5 matching bases. CDR1 and CDR2 from the germline V gene are SGHRS and YFSETQ. V was pared by 7 bases and J by 3 bases, with 18 bases between. The CDR3 runs 15 residues. CDR3: CASSKMDMRTDTQYF. The CDR3 nucleotides are TGCGCCAGCTCTAAAATGGACATGCGGACAGATACGCAGTATTTT.

V usage is TRBV4-2 and J usage is TRBJ1-3; 10 bases match TRBD1. V lost 4 bases and J lost 2; bases outside the gene matches: 5. CDR1 LGHNA and CDR2 YNFKEQ come from the germline V gene. This CDR3 is built from 16 residues. CDR3 coding DNA: TGTGCCAGCAGCCTAGGACAGGGGGAGGCTGGAAACACCATATATTTT. Encoded protein: CASSLGQGEAGNTIYF.

The chain links TRBV18 to TRBJ2-7, with 13 bases matching TRBD2. Per germline, CDR1 KGHSH and CDR2 LQKENI. This CDR3 has 19 residues. V lost 2 bases to trimming and J lost 2 bases; unmatched junction nucleotides: 12. CDR3: CASSPGGLAGFLSPYEQYF. DNA for the CDR3: TGTGCCAGCTCACCAGGGGGACTAGCGGGGTTCCTTTCCCCCTACGAGCAGTACTTC.

This chain links TRBV7-9 with TRBJ2-7; 11 bases agree with TRBD2. The CDR3 runs 15 residues. CDR1 SEHNR and CDR2 FQNEAQ come from the germline V gene (reference sequence). After removal of 6 bases from V and 4 bases from J, the junction contained 8 bases not matched to a gene. CDR3 nucleotide sequence: TGTGCCAGCAGTTCCATAGCGGGAGGGTGGTACGAGCAGTACTTC. It codes for CASSSIAGGWYEQYF.

The chain recombines TRBV5-5 with TRBJ1-2, with 10 positions matching TRBD1. Germline V lookup: CDR1 SGHKS, CDR2 YYEKEE (reference sequence). J was trimmed by 2 bases and V by 0 bases; bases with no gene match: 7. This CDR3 region has 17 residues. CDR3 bases: TGTGCCAGCAGCTTGGCGGGGACAGGGGATAGGAACTATGGCTACACCTTC. As protein: CASSLAGTGDRNYGYTF.

V usage is TRBV19 and J usage is TRBJ1-1; the match to TRBD1 covers 10 bases. After removal of 5 bases from V and 10 bases from J, the junction contained 10 bases not matched to a gene. Germline V gene sequence: CDR1 LNHDA, CDR2 SQIVND (reference sequence). There are 14 residues in the CDR3. The CDR3 reads CASSGRGQGWRAFF. The CDR3 DNA is TGTGCCAGTAGTGGAAGGGGACAGGGGTGGAGAGCTTTCTTT.

The chain links TRBV9 to TRBJ2-1; 11 bases line up with TRBD1. The CDR3 sequence is 15 residues long. CDR1 and CDR2 (germline): SGDLS, YYNGEE. V lost 0 bases and J lost 6; bases outside the gene matches: 2. This CDR3 is CASSVEGTGGNEQFF. For the CDR3, the DNA is TGTGCCAGCAGCGTAGAAGGGACAGGGGGCAATGAGCAGTTCTTC.

The rearrangement links TRBV18 to TRBJ2-1, with D possibly TRBD2 on 6 matching bases. V lost 0 bases, J lost 4 bases, and 13 bases lay in between. Looked up from germline, CDR1 is KGHSH and CDR2 is LQKENI. This CDR3 is 16 amino acids long. The DNA for the CDR3 is TGTGCCAGCTCACCACCGGGTAGCGGAATTTACAATGAGCAGTTCTTC. It translates to CASSPPGSGIYNEQFF.

The genes are TRBV19 and TRBJ2-1; D is possibly TRBD2 (6 bases). CDR1 is LNHDA and CDR2 is SQIVND in the germline V gene (reference sequence). This CDR3 comprises 18 residues. Trimming took off 3 bases at V and 5 bases at J, with 23 bases between the two ends. The DNA for the CDR3 is TGTGCCAGTAGTATGGGAGGACCAGCGCGCGAGGCTGACAATGAGCAGTTCTTC. Amino acids: CASSMGGPAREADNEQFF.

The chain combines TRBV19 with TRBJ1-5; no clear D. Trimming took off 3 bases at V and 7 bases at J, with 16 bases between the two ends. The CDR3 is 15 amino acids. Germline-derived CDR1 and CDR2 are LNHDA and SQIVND (reference sequence). The CDR3 region has the DNA TGTGCCAGTAGTATTAGCGTAAGTGGTGGGCAGCCCCAGCATTTT. It is translated as CASSISVSGGQPQHF.

The CDR3 protein is CASSRGMERDTQYF. In nucleotides, the CDR3 is TGTGCCAGCAGCCGTGGTATGGAGAGAGATACGCAGTATTTT. This chain connects TRBV4-2 to TRBJ2-3; D call uncertain. CDR1 LGHNA and CDR2 YNFKEQ come from the germline V gene. The CDR3 totals 14 residues. V lost 4 bases and J lost 5, with 13 bases in between.

The chain links TRBV6-5 to TRBJ1-1; no reliable D call. This CDR3 contains 15 residues. Trimming stripped 4 bases from V and 1 base from J, with 13 bases between. The germline CDR1 and CDR2 sequences are MNHEY and SVGAGI. CDR3 sequence (DNA): TGTGCCAGCAGTTCGACCCGGGTGTGGAACACTGAAGCTTTCTTT. Amino acids: CASSSTRVWNTEAFF.

The chain uses TRBV28 and TRBJ1-5, with D possibly matching TRBD1 (5 bases). CDR3 size: 15 residues. Germline-derived CDR1 and CDR2 are MDHEN and SYDVKM. V dropped 6 bases and J dropped 4 bases, with 16 bases sitting between them. The CDR3 loop reads CASSLPLDRNQPQHF. The DNA for the CDR3 is TGTGCCAGCAGCCTACCCCTTGACAGAAATCAGCCCCAGCATTTT.

The chain is built from TRBV7-3 and TRBJ2-5; D may be TRBD2 (7 bases). V lost 3 bases and J lost 3, with 11 bases in between. Germline-derived CDR1 and CDR2 are SGHTA and FQGTGA. The CDR3 loop spans 14 amino acids. This CDR3 is CASSFQGGEETQYF. The DNA of the CDR3 is TGTGCCAGCAGCTTTCAAGGGGGGGAAGAGACCCAGTACTTC.

This clone was picked up one time. The genes are TRBV7-6 and TRBJ1-1; TRBD1 aligns across 12 bases. Germline assignment: CDR1 SGHVS and CDR2 FNYEAQ. The trim removed 5 bases at V and 6 bases at J, leaving 7 bases unmatched. The CDR3 has 15 residues. CDR3 amino acids: CASSPGQGAKSEAFF. The CDR3 DNA reads as TGTGCCAGCAGCCCGGGACAGGGGGCAAAGTCTGAAGCTTTCTTT. Drawing the rest from reference TRBV7-6 and TRBJ1-1, the complete variable domain is GAGVSQSPRYKVTKRGQDVALRCDPISGHVSLYWYRQALGQGPEFLTYFNYEAQQDKSGLPNDRFSAERPEGSISTLTIQRTEQRDSAMYRCASSPGQGAKSEAFFGQGTRLTVV.

This clone was recorded once. The chain couples TRBV6-4 to TRBJ1-2; TRBD1 matches 8 bases. The CDR3 sequence is 12 residues long. V was pared by 6 bases and J by 8 bases, with 5 bases of the junction left unmatched. Germline loops: CDR1 MRHNA, CDR2 SNTAGT. CDR3 bases: TGTGCCAGCAGCGACAGGGGTGTCGGCTACACCTTC. Protein sequence: CASSDRGVGYTF.

For the CDR3, the DNA is TGTGCTAGTGGTCCCCCCCGGTCTAGACAGGCCCAGTACTTC. It specifies CASGPPRSRQAQYF. The chain recombines TRBV12-5 with TRBJ2-5, with D possibly matching TRBD1 (6 bases). V was clipped by 5 bases and J by 9 bases, with 19 bases between them. This CDR3 is built from 14 residues. The germline gives CDR1 LGHNT, CDR2 FRNRAP.